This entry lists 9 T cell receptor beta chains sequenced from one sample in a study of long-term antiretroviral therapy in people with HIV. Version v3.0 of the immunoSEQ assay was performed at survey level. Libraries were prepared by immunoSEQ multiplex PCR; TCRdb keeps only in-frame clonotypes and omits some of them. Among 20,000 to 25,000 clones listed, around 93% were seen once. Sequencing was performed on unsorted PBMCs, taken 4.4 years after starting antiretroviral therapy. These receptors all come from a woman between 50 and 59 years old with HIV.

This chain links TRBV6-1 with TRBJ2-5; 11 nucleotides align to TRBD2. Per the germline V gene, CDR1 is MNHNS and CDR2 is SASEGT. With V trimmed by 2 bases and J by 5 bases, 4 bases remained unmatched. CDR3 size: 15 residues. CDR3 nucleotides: TGTGCCAGCAGTGAAACTAGCGGGGGATTCGAGACCCAGTACTTC. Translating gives CASSETSGGFETQYF.

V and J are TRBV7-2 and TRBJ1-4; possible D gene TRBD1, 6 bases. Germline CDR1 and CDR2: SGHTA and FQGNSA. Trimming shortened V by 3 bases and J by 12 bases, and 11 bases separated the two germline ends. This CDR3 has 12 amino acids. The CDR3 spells CASSLLQGELFF. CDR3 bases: TGTGCCAGCAGCTTGTTACAGGGCGAACTGTTTTTT.

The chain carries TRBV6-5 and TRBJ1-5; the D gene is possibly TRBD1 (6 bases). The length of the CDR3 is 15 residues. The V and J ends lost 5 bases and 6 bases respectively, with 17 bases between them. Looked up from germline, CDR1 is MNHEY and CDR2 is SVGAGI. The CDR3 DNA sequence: TGTGCCAGCAGTCCGTTAATGGGGGGCTCTCAGCCCCAGCATTTT. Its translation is CASSPLMGGSQPQHF.

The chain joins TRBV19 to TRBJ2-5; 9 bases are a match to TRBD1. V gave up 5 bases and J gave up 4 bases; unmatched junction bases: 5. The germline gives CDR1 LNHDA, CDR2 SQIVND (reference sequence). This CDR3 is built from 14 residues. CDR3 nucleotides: TGTGCCAGTAGTGGGGGACAGGGTGGAGAGACCCAGTACTTC. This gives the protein CASSGGQGGETQYF.

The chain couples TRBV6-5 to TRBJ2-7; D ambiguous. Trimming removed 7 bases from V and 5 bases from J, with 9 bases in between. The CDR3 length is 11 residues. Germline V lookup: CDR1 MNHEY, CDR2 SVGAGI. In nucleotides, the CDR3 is TGTGCCAGCAACGGCGCGGACGAGCAGTACTTC. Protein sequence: CASNGADEQYF.

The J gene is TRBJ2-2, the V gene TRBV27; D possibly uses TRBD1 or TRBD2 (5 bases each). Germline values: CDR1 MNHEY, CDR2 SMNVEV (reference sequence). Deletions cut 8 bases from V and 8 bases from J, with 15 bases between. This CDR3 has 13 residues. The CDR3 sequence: CASAHGTAGELFF. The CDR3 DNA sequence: TGTGCCAGCGCCCACGGGACCGCAGGGGAGCTGTTTTTT.

CDR3 residues: CASSLSGGYGYTF. The CDR3 DNA reads TGTGCCAGCAGTTTGTCCGGGGGCTATGGCTACACCTTC. The chain combines TRBV27 with TRBJ1-2, with a possible D match to TRBD1 (5 bases). The CDR3 is made up of 13 amino acids. Germline loops: CDR1 MNHEY, CDR2 SMNVEV (reference sequence). V was shortened by 3 bases and J by 4 bases, with 9 bases between the two germline ends.

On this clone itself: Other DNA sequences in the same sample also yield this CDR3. The CDR3 reads CASSLETGMNTEAFF. The CDR3 coding sequence is TGCGCCAGCAGCTTGGAGACAGGGATGAACACTGAAGCTTTCTTT. The V and J genes are TRBV5-1 and TRBJ1-1; 7 bases align to TRBD1. Losses at the gene ends were 0 bases for V and 0 bases for J; bases not matched to a gene: 2. Germline V lookup: CDR1 SGHRS, CDR2 YFSETQ. The CDR3 has 15 amino acids. Using reference TRBV5-1 and TRBJ1-1 for the parts outside the CDR3, the full variable domain is KAGVTQTPRYLIKTRGQQVTLSCSPISGHRSVSWYQQTPGQGLQFLFEYFSETQRNKGNFPGRFSGRQFSNSRSEMNVSTLELGDSALYLCASSLETGMNTEAFFGQGTRLTVV.

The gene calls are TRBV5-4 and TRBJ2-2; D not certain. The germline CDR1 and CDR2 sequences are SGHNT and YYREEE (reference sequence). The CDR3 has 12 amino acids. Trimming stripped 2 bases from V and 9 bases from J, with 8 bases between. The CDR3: CASSLGARELFF. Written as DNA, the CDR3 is TGTGCCAGCAGCTTAGGTGCGAGGGAGCTGTTTTTT. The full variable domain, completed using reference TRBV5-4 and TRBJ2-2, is ETGVTQSPTHLIKTRGQQVTLRCSSQSGHNTVSWYQQALGQGPQFIFQYYREEENGRGNFPPRFSGLQFPNYSSELNVNALELDDSALYLCASSLGARELFFGEGSRLTVL.